Below, 3 T cell receptor beta chains from the same sample are listed, as sequenced in a study of human T cells and chemical hapten exposure. TCRdb re-analysed the RACE reads in MiXCR, keeping a single row per CDR3 protein. In the table there are some 330,000 distinct CDR3 sequences, around 5% of which are singletons. Time point reported: pre-sensitization, week 0. The treatment here: therapeutic diphenylcyclopropenone sensitization with weekly scalp DPC. The sample consisted of whole blood, taken in connection with sensitization to the hapten diphenylcyclopropenone (DPC). The receptors were sampled from a woman under 30 with alopecia areata. Some clones in this sample may be carry-over from other donors' samples.

The chain uses TRBV15 and TRBJ2-7, with TRBD2 matching 7 bases. The trim removed 5 bases at V and 4 bases at J, leaving 5 bases unmatched. CDR1 and CDR2 (germline): LNHNV, YYDKDF (reference sequence). The CDR3 extends over 13 amino acids. The CDR3 DNA sequence: TGTGCCACCAGCCTAGGGCGGGGGTACGAGCAGTACTTC. Amino acid sequence: CATSLGRGYEQYF.

CDR3 protein: CASSADRATDTQYF. The CDR3 region has the DNA TGTGCCAGCAGCGCGGACAGGGCCACAGATACGCAGTATTTT. V gene TRBV2 combines with J gene TRBJ2-3; 8 positions agree with TRBD1. J gave up 2 bases and V 6 bases, and 4 bases lay outside the gene matches. The CDR3 runs 14 residues. Germline assignment: CDR1 SNHLY and CDR2 FYNNEI.

This clonotype was counted only a few times. This sequence joins TRBV20-1 and TRBJ2-1, with 13 positions matching TRBD2. The CDR3 loop spans 16 amino acids. CDR1 and CDR2 from the germline V gene are DFQATT and SNEGSKA (reference sequence). After removal of 5 bases from V and 0 bases from J, the junction contained 4 bases not matched to a gene. For the CDR3, the DNA is TGCAGTGCTTGGACTAGCGGGGGCCTCTCCTACAATGAGCAGTTCTTC. Residues: CSAWTSGGLSYNEQFF.